This T cell receptor (beta chain) was obtained from a study of graft-versus-host responses after intestinal transplantation. Turning to the study itself: Anti-thymocyte globulin induction was given to all recipients, followed by tacrolimus and steroids for 3 to 4 years.

Sequencing used immunoSEQ multiplex PCR; TCRdb keeps in-frame clones, though not all of them. Here the sample spans some 25,000 clones, under 45% being singletons. By share, this clone counts as medium-sized. V was pared by 4 bases and J by 1 base, with 19 bases between. The CDR3 runs to 17 residues. Germline V gene lookup returns CDR1 PRHDT and CDR2 FYEKMQ (reference sequence). Study-wide findings and caveats: Within allografts, high graft-versus-host to host-versus-graft clonal ratios were seen among patients with graft-donor T cell macrochimerism. Early post-transplant HvG declines tracked with peak circulating GvH clone levels.

Responder cells that were proliferating and CFSE-low, both CD3+CD4+ and CD3+CD8+, were sorted after the reaction. The TCR sequence derives from a human patient who received an intestinal transplant. The sample here was alloreactive CD4+ T cells from a mixed lymphocyte reaction culture, taken before intestinal transplant. Subset here: CFSE-low proliferating T cells sorted from approximately six-day pre-transplant mixed lymphocyte reaction (GvH or HvG direction). The chain combines TRBV13 with TRBJ1-1; TRBD1 might be the D (5 bases). The CDR3 sequence is CASSWKGPYVGNTEAFF. CDR3 coding DNA: TGTGCCAGCAGCTGGAAGGGGCCTTATGTTGGGAACACTGAAGCTTTCTTT.